This TCR beta chain was observed in a study of cytotoxic CD8 clonotypes in ibrutinib-treated CLL. About the study: Specimens for response were gathered following a median about twelve months of therapy, spanning 6 to 36.

This clone came up a few times. The antigen is not known. Unmatched junction bases numbered 11, after V lost 2 bases and J lost 0 bases. CDR1 SEHNR and CDR2 FQNEAQ come from the germline V gene (reference sequence). The CDR3 runs to 19 residues. TCR beta library input comprised roughly 1.9 micrograms of genomic DNA from cryopreserved PBMCs. Whole-study results and caveats: Clonality, elevated at ibrutinib response, dropped back toward baseline at progression.

Using immunoSEQ multiplex PCR, the repertoire was profiled, and TCRdb retains in-frame clones only, with some absent. This table has 110,000 to 150,000 clones, approximately 80% appearing once. This TCR was recovered from a human donor with chronic lymphocytic leukemia. The rearrangement joins TRBV7-9 to TRBJ1-3; 9 bases line up with TRBD1. The sample in question was PBMCs, obtained after 12 months of ibrutinib treatment. This CDR3 is CASSLRWTGATFSGNTIYF. The CDR3 DNA follows: TGTGCCAGCAGCTTACGATGGACAGGGGCTACATTCTCTGGAAACACCATATATTTT.